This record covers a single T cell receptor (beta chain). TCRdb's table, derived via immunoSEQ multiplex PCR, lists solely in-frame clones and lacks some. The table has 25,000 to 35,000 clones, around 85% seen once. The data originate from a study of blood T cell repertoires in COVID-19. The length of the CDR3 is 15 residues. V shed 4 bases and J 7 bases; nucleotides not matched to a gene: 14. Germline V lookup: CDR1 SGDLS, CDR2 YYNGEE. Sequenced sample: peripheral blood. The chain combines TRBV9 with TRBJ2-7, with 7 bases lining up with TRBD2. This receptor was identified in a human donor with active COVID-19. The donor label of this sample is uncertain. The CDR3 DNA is TGTGCCAGCAGCCGCGCGTCTAAACGGGGGGAGGAGCAGTACTTC. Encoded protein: CASSRASKRGEEQYF.